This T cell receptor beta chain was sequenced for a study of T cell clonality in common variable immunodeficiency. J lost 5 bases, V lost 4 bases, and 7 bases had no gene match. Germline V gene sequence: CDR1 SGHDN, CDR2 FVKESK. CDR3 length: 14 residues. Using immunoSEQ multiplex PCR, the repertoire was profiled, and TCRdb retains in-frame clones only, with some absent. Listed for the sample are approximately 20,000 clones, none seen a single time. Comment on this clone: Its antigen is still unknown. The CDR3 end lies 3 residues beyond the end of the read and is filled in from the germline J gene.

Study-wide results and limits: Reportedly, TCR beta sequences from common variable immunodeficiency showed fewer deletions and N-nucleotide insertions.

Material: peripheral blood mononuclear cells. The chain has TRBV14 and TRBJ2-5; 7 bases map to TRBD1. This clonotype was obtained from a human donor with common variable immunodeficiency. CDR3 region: CASSRQGAGETQYF. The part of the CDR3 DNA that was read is TGTGCCAGCAGCCGACAGGGAGCCGGGGAGACC.